Listed below are T cell receptor beta chains from one sample, sequenced in a study of T-cell memory formation after mild COVID-19. TCRdb independently ran MiXCR on the 5' RACE reads; one entry per CDR3 protein. This table holds some 100,000 distinct CDR3 sequences, 11% found once. The sample taken for sequencing was PBMCs or a T cell subset sorted from them (not recorded which). The receptors were gathered from a man between 18 and 29 years old who had mild COVID-19 (a few samples of this study predate the infection). Cell type and time point are not known. Both conserved end residues are part of each CDR3. The D gene is left open where the match is weak. The size of a clone is reported for some rows only, either as once, few or many, or as a class for expanded clones.

CDR3: CAGSRGATYNEQFF
DNA: TGTGCCGGAAGCAGGGGAGCTACCTACAATGAGCAGTTCTTC
length: 14
D: -
size: many
J: TRBJ2-1
V: TRBV7-9

CDR3: CASSFRPWTSEYNEQFF
DNA: TGTGCCAGCAGTTTTAGGCCATGGACCAGTGAGTACAATGAGCAGTTCTTC
length: 17
D: -
size: -
J: TRBJ2-1
V: TRBV27

CDR3: CASSHVGTGGHYEQYF
DNA: TGCGCCAGCAGCCATGTCGGGACAGGGGGGCACTACGAGCAGTACTTC
length: 16
D: TRBD1
size: -
J: TRBJ2-7
V: TRBV4-1

CDR3: CASSHGLAGDRTDTQYF
DNA: TGTGCCAGCAGTCACGGACTAGCGGGGGATCGCACAGATACGCAGTATTTT
length: 17
D: TRBD2
size: -
J: TRBJ2-3
V: TRBV6-6

CDR3: CASSETGLRGGNTEAFF
DNA: TGTGCCAGCAGCGAAACGGGGCTACGGGGCGGGAACACTGAAGCTTTCTTT
length: 17
D: -
size: few
J: TRBJ1-1
V: TRBV7-9

CDR3: CASSPDSLYTEAFF
DNA: TGTGCCAGCAGTCCGGACAGCCTCTACACTGAAGCTTTCTTT
length: 14
D: -
size: -
J: TRBJ1-1
V: TRBV6-5

CDR3: CASSQDVGRGGNEKLFF
DNA: TGCGCCAGCAGCCAAGATGTAGGGAGGGGAGGTAATGAAAAACTGTTTTTT
length: 17
D: -
size: many
J: TRBJ1-4
V: TRBV4-1

CDR3: CASSQDRGAGQPQHF
DNA: TGCGCCAGCAGCCAAGATCGAGGGGCGGGTCAGCCCCAGCATTTT
length: 15
D: -
size: few
J: TRBJ1-5
V: TRBV4-1

CDR3: CASSLRGANTEAFF
DNA: TGCGCCAGCAGCCTCAGAGGGGCGAACACTGAAGCTTTCTTT
length: 14
D: -
size: many
J: TRBJ1-1
V: TRBV5-1

CDR3: CASRVKEWASGTAAFF
DNA: TGTGCCAGCAGGGTTAAAGAATGGGCGTCGGGGACCGCAGCTTTCTTT
length: 16
D: -
size: -
J: TRBJ1-1
V: TRBV28

CDR3: CASSPSTYEQYF
DNA: TGTGCCAGCAGCCCGTCCACATACGAGCAGTACTTC
length: 12
D: -
size: -
J: TRBJ2-7
V: TRBV7-8

CDR3: CASSCVQNYGYTF
DNA: TGTGCCAGCAGTTGCGTACAGAACTATGGCTACACCTTC
length: 13
D: -
size: -
J: TRBJ1-2
V: TRBV6-5

CDR3: CASSLGTMTDTQYF
DNA: TGCGCCAGCAGCCTCGGGACAATGACAGATACGCAGTATTTT
length: 14
D: -
size: few
J: TRBJ2-3
V: TRBV5-1

CDR3: CASSPPTGGDEQFF
DNA: TGTGCCAGCAGCCCCCCAACAGGGGGGGATGAGCAGTTCTTC
length: 14
D: -
size: many
J: TRBJ2-1
V: TRBV7-6

CDR3: CASSLAGGENYEQYF
DNA: TGTGCCAGCAGCTTAGCTGGCGGGGAAAACTACGAGCAGTACTTC
length: 15
D: -
size: few
J: TRBJ2-7
V: TRBV7-6

CDR3: CASNTQPPTEAFF
DNA: TGTGCCAGCAACACACAGCCCCCCACTGAAGCTTTCTTT
length: 13
D: -
size: -
J: TRBJ1-1
V: TRBV6-1

CDR3: CASSPIWARQSYEQYF
DNA: TGTGCCAGCAGCCCGATTTGGGCCAGGCAATCCTACGAGCAGTACTTC
length: 16
D: -
size: few
J: TRBJ2-7
V: TRBV7-9

CDR3: CASSQEVRLGGPETQYF
DNA: TGCGCCAGCAGCCAAGAAGTAAGGTTGGGGGGACCAGAGACCCAGTACTTC
length: 17
D: -
size: -
J: TRBJ2-5
V: TRBV4-3

CDR3: CASSISGGYTDTQYF
DNA: TGTGCCAGCAGTATCAGCGGGGGGTACACAGATACGCAGTATTTT
length: 15
D: TRBD2
size: few
J: TRBJ2-3
V: TRBV12-3/TRBV12-4

CDR3: CSADKEAMDTQYF
DNA: TGCAGCGCAGACAAGGAGGCCATGGATACGCAGTATTTT
length: 13
D: -
size: many
J: TRBJ2-3
V: TRBV29-1

CDR3: CASSAPRGPGNTIYF
DNA: TGTGCCAGCAGCGCACCCAGGGGTCCTGGAAACACCATATATTTT
length: 15
D: -
size: -
J: TRBJ1-3
V: TRBV9

CDR3: CAWSVGGLGTEAFF
DNA: TGTGCCTGGAGTGTAGGGGGGCTAGGCACTGAAGCTTTCTTT
length: 14
D: -
size: -
J: TRBJ1-1
V: TRBV30

CDR3: CASSQFGGNTEAFF
DNA: TGTGCCAGCAGCCAATTTGGGGGAAACACTGAAGCTTTCTTT
length: 14
D: -
size: few
J: TRBJ1-1
V: TRBV16

CDR3: CSVVRLAGGDEQFF
DNA: TGCAGCGTGGTAAGACTAGCCGGTGGGGATGAGCAGTTCTTC
length: 14
D: TRBD2
size: -
J: TRBJ2-1
V: TRBV29-1

CDR3: CASSQGQLTGELFF
DNA: TGTGCCAGCAGTCAGGGACAGCTCACCGGGGAGCTGTTTTTT
length: 14
D: TRBD1
size: few
J: TRBJ2-2
V: TRBV6-4

CDR3: CASTDGTGDYNEQFF
DNA: TGTGCCAGCACGGACGGGACAGGGGATTACAATGAGCAGTTCTTC
length: 15
D: TRBD1
size: many
J: TRBJ2-1
V: TRBV12-3/TRBV12-4

CDR3: CASSAWAQGGGKQFF
DNA: TGTGCCAGCAGCGCTTGGGCTCAGGGGGGAGGGAAGCAGTTCTTC
length: 15
D: -
size: -
J: TRBJ2-1
V: TRBV9

CDR3: CASSWGVSGNTIYF
DNA: TGTGCCAGCAGTTGGGGAGTGAGCGGAAACACCATATATTTT
length: 14
D: -
size: -
J: TRBJ1-3
V: TRBV6-5

CDR3: CALKTEGDTDTQYF
DNA: TGTGCCCTGAAAACAGAAGGCGACACAGATACGCAGTATTTT
length: 14
D: -
size: -
J: TRBJ2-3
V: TRBV7-8

CDR3: CASSLGWRDLDEQYF
DNA: TGTGCCAGCAGCTTAGGGTGGAGGGATCTGGACGAGCAGTACTTC
length: 15
D: -
size: -
J: TRBJ2-7
V: TRBV7-6

CDR3: CASSYDRTIRNSPLHF
DNA: TGTGCCAGCAGTTATGACAGGACCATAAGGAATTCACCCCTCCACTTT
length: 16
D: -
size: -
J: TRBJ1-6
V: TRBV6-5

CDR3: CASSQETDSSTDTQYF
DNA: TGCGCCAGCAGCCAAGAGACCGACAGTAGCACAGATACGCAGTATTTT
length: 16
D: -
size: -
J: TRBJ2-3
V: TRBV4-3

CDR3: CASSLGRGAFNEQFF
DNA: TGTGCCAGCAGCTTAGGGCGGGGGGCCTTCAATGAGCAGTTCTTC
length: 15
D: TRBD2
size: -
J: TRBJ2-1
V: TRBV7-9

CDR3: CASSSVGSYNEQFF
DNA: TGTGCCAGCAGTTCAGTCGGCTCCTACAATGAGCAGTTCTTC
length: 14
D: -
size: few
J: TRBJ2-1
V: TRBV6-6

CDR3: CASTPGQVPGELFF
DNA: TGTGCCAGCACCCCGGGACAGGTACCCGGGGAGCTGTTTTTT
length: 14
D: TRBD1
size: -
J: TRBJ2-2
V: TRBV2

CDR3: CASSLYHGYNEQFF
DNA: TGTGCCAGCAGCTTGTATCACGGTTACAATGAGCAGTTCTTC
length: 14
D: -
size: few
J: TRBJ2-1
V: TRBV5-5

CDR3: CASSYTRENTGELFF
DNA: TGTGCCAGCAGTTATACGAGGGAGAACACCGGGGAGCTGTTTTTT
length: 15
D: -
size: few
J: TRBJ2-2
V: TRBV6-6

CDR3: CSARDLRPGAGEQFF
DNA: TGCAGTGCTAGAGATCTCCGTCCGGGGGCGGGAGAGCAGTTCTTC
length: 15
D: -
size: many
J: TRBJ2-1
V: TRBV20-1

CDR3: CASSLTPGINQPQHF
DNA: TGTGCCAGCAGTTTAACCCCAGGGATAAATCAGCCCCAGCATTTT
length: 15
D: -
size: few
J: TRBJ1-5
V: TRBV27

CDR3: CASSFTGAPQEETQYF
DNA: TGTGCCAGCAGCTTTACAGGGGCTCCCCAGGAAGAGACCCAGTACTTC
length: 16
D: TRBD1
size: few
J: TRBJ2-5
V: TRBV11-3

CDR3: CASRLGGAAEKLFF
DNA: TGTGCCAGCAGACTCGGGGGGGCGGCCGAAAAACTGTTTTTT
length: 14
D: -
size: many
J: TRBJ1-4
V: TRBV12-3/TRBV12-4

CDR3: CSVLMNTEAFF
DNA: TGCAGCGTATTGATGAACACTGAAGCTTTCTTT
length: 11
D: -
size: few
J: TRBJ1-1
V: TRBV29-1

CDR3: CASSQEGKGWSPLHF
DNA: TGCGCCAGCAGCCAAGAAGGGAAAGGGTGGTCACCCCTCCACTTT
length: 15
D: -
size: -
J: TRBJ1-6
V: TRBV4-3